This record concerns one T cell receptor (beta chain) sequence. This sample was included in a study of PD-L1 blockade in urothelial cancer. Some clones are missing from TCRdb's copy, which holds only in-frame ones; the method was immunoSEQ multiplex PCR. The sample lists 130,000 or so clones, roughly 84% occurring once. Regarding time point: pretreatment peripheral blood. Germline assignment: CDR1 SGHTA and CDR2 FQGNSA. The J segment lost 5 bases and the V segment lost 3 bases, leaving 9 bases of the junction unmatched. CDR3 length: 15 amino acids. The source of this sequence is a man aged 45-65 years with urothelial cancer. The chain combines TRBV7-2 with TRBJ1-1; 7 nucleotides align to TRBD1. The input for sequencing was PBMCs, taken around atezolizumab (anti-PD-L1) treatment. The CDR3 sequence is CASSFPAGGWTEAFF. The DNA of the CDR3 is TGTGCCAGCAGCTTCCCCGCAGGGGGATGGACTGAAGCTTTCTTT. The full variable domain, with the rest looked up from reference TRBV7-2 and TRBJ1-1, is GAGVSQSPSNKVTEKGKDVELRCDPISGHTALYWYRQSLGQGLEFLIYFQGNSAPDKSGLPSDRFSAERTGGSVSTLTIQRTQQEDSAVYLCASSFPAGGWTEAFFGQGTRLTVV.